This TCR beta chain was identified during a study of blood T cell repertoires in COVID-19. Trimming removed 5 bases from V and 5 bases from J, with 6 bases in between. In germline, CDR1 is MDHEN, CDR2 SYDVKM. This CDR3 contains 11 residues. Study processing details: It was from reference gene primer amplification that nucleated cell counts were estimated. Libraries were prepared by immunoSEQ multiplex PCR; TCRdb keeps only in-frame clonotypes and omits some of them. V, J and clone size were drawn from that table, and D and trimming were deduced from the DNA. The profile shows about 160,000 clones, 80% to 85% of them singletons.

The receptor comes from a young man with active or convalescent COVID-19. This chain uses TRBV28 with TRBJ2-5; no clear D. Sequenced material: peripheral blood. The CDR3 DNA follows: TGTGCCAGCAGTAATATCGAGACCCAGTACTTC. This gives the protein CASSNIETQYF. Full variable domain (rest looked up from reference TRBV28 and TRBJ2-5): DVKVTQSSRYLVKRTGEKVFLECVQDMDHENMFWYRQDPGLGLRLIYFSYDVKMKEKGDIPEGYSVSREKKERFSLILESASTNQTSMYLCASSNIETQYFGPGTRLLVL.